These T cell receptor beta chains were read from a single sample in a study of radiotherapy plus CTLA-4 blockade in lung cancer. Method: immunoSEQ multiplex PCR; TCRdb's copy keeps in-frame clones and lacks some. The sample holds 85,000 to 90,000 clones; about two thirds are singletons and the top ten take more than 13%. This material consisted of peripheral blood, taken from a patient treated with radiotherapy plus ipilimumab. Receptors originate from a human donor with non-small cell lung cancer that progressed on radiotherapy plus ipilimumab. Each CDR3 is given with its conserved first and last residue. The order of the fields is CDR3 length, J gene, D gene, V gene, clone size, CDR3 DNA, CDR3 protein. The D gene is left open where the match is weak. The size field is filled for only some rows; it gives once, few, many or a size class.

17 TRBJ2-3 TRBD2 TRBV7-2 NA TGTGCCAGCAGCCCCGGCCTTGGGGCGGGAGGAGCAGATACGCAGTATTTT CASSPGLGAGGADTQYF
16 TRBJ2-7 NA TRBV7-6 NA TGTGCCAGCAGCTTAGCGGGGACCTTTAGCTCCTACGAGCAGTACTTC CASSLAGTFSSYEQYF
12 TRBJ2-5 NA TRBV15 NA TGTGCCACCAGCAGAGATAGGGCGACCCAGTACTTC CATSRDRATQYF
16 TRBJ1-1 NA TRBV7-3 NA TGTGCCAGCAGCTCCAACCCACTCGACAGGAACACTGAAGCTTTCTTT CASSSNPLDRNTEAFF
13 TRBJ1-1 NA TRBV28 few TGTGCCACCGTGGGACCAGGGAGGCCTGAAGCTTTCTTT CATVGPGRPEAFF
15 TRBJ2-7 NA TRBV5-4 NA TGTGCCAGCAGCCCCGCCCCTAGCGCCGCGAGCGAGCAGTACTTC CASSPAPSAASEQYF
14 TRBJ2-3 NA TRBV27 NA TGTGCCAGCAGTCCCATCCCTAGCACAGATACGCAGTATTTT CASSPIPSTDTQYF
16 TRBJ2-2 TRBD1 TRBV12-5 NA TGTGCTAGTGGTCCCTCTGAGGGGGCCACGGCCGGGGAGCTGTTTTTT CASGPSEGATAGELFF
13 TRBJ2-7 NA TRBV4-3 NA TGCGCCAGCAGCCAAGGGGGCTGGGACGAGCAGTACTTC CASSQGGWDEQYF
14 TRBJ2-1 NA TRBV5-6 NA TGTGCCAGCAGCTTGATTTCTGAAGACAATGAGCAGTTCTTC CASSLISEDNEQFF
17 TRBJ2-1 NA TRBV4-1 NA TGCGCCAGCAGCCAAGATAGAAGAGCGGGCTCCTACAATGAGCAGTTCTTC CASSQDRRAGSYNEQFF
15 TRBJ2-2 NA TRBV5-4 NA TGTGCCAGCAGCTCTGGGGTCCGCGGCACCGGGGAGCTGTTTTTT CASSSGVRGTGELFF
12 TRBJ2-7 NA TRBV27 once TGTGCCAGCAGTTTACGGGCCGGGGAGCAGTACTTC CASSLRAGEQYF
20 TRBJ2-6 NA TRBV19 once TGTGCCAGTAGTATAGTTCGAAGGGGCGAGCTAAACGTGGGGGCCAACGTCCTGACTTTC CASSIVRRGELNVGANVLTF
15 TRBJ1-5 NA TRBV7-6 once TGTGCCAGCAGCTTAGAGGGGGACATGCATCAGCCCCAGCATTTT CASSLEGDMHQPQHF
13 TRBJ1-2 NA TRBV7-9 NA TGTGCCAGCAGCTTTCGCGGGGGGAATGGCTACACCTTC CASSFRGGNGYTF
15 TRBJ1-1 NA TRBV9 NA TGTGCCAGCAGCGCCTCCGGGACTCGGAACACTGAAGCTTTCTTT CASSASGTRNTEAFF
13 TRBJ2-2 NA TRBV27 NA TGTGCCAGCGGGGGAGCACTGACCGGGGAGCTGTTTTTT CASGGALTGELFF
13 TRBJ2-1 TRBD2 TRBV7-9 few TGTGCCAGCAGCTTAGGGGGAGGGCATGAGCAGTTCTTC CASSLGGGHEQFF
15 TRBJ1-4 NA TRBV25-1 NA TGTGCCAGCAGTGAACAGGGGTTAACTAATGAAAAACTGTTTTTT CASSEQGLTNEKLFF
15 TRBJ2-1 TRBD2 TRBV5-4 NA TGTGCCAGCAGCTTCAGCGGGACCATGTACAATGAGCAGTTCTTC CASSFSGTMYNEQFF
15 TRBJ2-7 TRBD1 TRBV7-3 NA TGTGCCAGCAGCCCCAGGCGGACAGGGATGCACGAGCAGTACTTC CASSPRRTGMHEQYF
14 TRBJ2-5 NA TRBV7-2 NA TGTGCCAGCAGCCCCACAAGGGTCCAAGAGACCCAGTACTTC CASSPTRVQETQYF
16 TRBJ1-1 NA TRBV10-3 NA TGTGCCATCAGTGAGTCGGGAGGCAGGGCGAACACTGAAGCTTTCTTT CAISESGGRANTEAFF
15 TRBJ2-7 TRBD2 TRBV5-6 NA TGTGCCAGCAGCCCCCTAGCGGGAGGGCCAGGGGAGCAGTACTTC CASSPLAGGPGEQYF
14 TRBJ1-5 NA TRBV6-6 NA TGTGCCAGCAGTTATAGCAGGGGTGGTCAGCCCCAGCATTTT CASSYSRGGQPQHF
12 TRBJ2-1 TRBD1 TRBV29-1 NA TGCAGCGCCGACAGGGTTTACAATGAGCAGTTCTTC CSADRVYNEQFF